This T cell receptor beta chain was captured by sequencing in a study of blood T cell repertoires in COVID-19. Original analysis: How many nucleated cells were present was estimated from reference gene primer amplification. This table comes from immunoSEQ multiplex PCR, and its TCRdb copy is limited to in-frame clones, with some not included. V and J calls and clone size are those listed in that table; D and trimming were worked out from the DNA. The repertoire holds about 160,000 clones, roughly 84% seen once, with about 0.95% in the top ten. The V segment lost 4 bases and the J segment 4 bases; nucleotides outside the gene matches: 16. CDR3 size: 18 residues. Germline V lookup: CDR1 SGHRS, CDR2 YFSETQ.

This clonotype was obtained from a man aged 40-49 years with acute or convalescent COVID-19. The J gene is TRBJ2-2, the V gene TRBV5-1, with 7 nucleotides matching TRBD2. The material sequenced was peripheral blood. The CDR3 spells CASSHTSWGGPFTGELFF. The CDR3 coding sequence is TGCGCCAGCAGCCATACTAGCTGGGGGGGTCCTTTCACCGGGGAGCTGTTTTTT.